Here is one TCR beta chain with its context. The sample has other DNA sequences that encode this CDR3 too. It was into CD45RA+ naive and CD45RA-negative memory subsets that the CD4+ cells were split. This record belongs to a study of shared clonotypes between healthy human individuals. Per the study methods: ImmunoSEQ junction-only sequences lacked quality scores, so their filtering differed. TCRdb's table, derived via immunoSEQ multiplex PCR, lists solely in-frame clones and lacks some. V, J and clone size reflect that table, while D and trimming were determined from the DNA. The data show under 2,500,000 clones, with under 97% seen just once and about 0.13% held by the top ten. The CDR3 totals 12 residues. Trimming left V 3 bases short and J 5 bases short, with 5 bases between. Germline CDR1 and CDR2: WNHNN and SYGVQD (reference sequence).

Sequenced input: naive CD4+ T cells sorted from blood. Subset of the sample: CD45RA+ positively selected. This rearrangement joins TRBV10-1 to TRBJ1-5; D gene uncertain. This TCR derives from a young man in good health. The CDR3 nucleotides are TGCGCCAGCAGTGACGGGGATCAGCCCCAGCATTTT. This codes for CASSDGDQPQHF.